This T cell receptor (beta chain) was sequenced in a study of PD-1 blockade in classical Hodgkin lymphoma. After autologous stem cell transplantation all patients relapsed, and prior brentuximab vedotin exposure differed between cohorts. Sequencing was performed with immunoSEQ multiplex PCR; in TCRdb, only in-frame clones are kept and a portion is missing. Among about 23,000 clones listed, around 69% were seen once. Germline assignment: CDR1 SEHNR and CDR2 FQNEAQ (reference sequence). Trimming at V came to 5 bases and at J to 15 bases, leaving 6 bases not matched to a gene. The CDR3 totals 11 residues. In its sample, this clone was seen a few times.

This receptor was identified in a human donor with classical Hodgkin lymphoma. Here the sequenced sample was peripheral blood mononuclear cells (PBMCs), taken at baseline. The chain combines TRBV7-9 with TRBJ2-1, with 8 bases identical to TRBD2. CDR3 nucleotides: TGTGCCAGCAGCAGTACTAGCGGACTGTTCTTC. This codes for CASSSTSGLFF.